This T cell receptor (beta chain) was retrieved from a study of human thymus T cells. Study results and caveats: Related research has reported that thymic repertoires overlap highly among unrelated individuals. Both thymic and peripheral blood repertoires showed apparently biased V and J usage.

CDR1 is LGHNT, CDR2 FRNRAP, per germline. Trimming stripped 4 bases from V and 3 bases from J, with 25 bases between. The CDR3 is made up of 19 amino acids. As concerns this clone: Its specificity is not known.

Here immunoSEQ multiplex PCR was the method, and the copy in TCRdb shows in-frame clones only, minus some. This sample carries tens of thousands of clones, 90% to 95% of them seen once, and the ten largest clones take about 0.032%. Thymic tissue was derived from resections collected during corrective heart surgery. This chain links TRBV12-5 with TRBJ1-3; a possible D gene is TRBD1 (5 bases). This TCR was recovered from a girl under two years old with a congenital heart defect but otherwise immunologically healthy. The sequencing sample was made of thymus tissue. The CDR3: CASGWIGALAGTYGNTIYF. DNA for the CDR3: TGTGCTAGTGGTTGGATTGGGGCCTTGGCCGGGACGTATGGAAACACCATATATTTT.